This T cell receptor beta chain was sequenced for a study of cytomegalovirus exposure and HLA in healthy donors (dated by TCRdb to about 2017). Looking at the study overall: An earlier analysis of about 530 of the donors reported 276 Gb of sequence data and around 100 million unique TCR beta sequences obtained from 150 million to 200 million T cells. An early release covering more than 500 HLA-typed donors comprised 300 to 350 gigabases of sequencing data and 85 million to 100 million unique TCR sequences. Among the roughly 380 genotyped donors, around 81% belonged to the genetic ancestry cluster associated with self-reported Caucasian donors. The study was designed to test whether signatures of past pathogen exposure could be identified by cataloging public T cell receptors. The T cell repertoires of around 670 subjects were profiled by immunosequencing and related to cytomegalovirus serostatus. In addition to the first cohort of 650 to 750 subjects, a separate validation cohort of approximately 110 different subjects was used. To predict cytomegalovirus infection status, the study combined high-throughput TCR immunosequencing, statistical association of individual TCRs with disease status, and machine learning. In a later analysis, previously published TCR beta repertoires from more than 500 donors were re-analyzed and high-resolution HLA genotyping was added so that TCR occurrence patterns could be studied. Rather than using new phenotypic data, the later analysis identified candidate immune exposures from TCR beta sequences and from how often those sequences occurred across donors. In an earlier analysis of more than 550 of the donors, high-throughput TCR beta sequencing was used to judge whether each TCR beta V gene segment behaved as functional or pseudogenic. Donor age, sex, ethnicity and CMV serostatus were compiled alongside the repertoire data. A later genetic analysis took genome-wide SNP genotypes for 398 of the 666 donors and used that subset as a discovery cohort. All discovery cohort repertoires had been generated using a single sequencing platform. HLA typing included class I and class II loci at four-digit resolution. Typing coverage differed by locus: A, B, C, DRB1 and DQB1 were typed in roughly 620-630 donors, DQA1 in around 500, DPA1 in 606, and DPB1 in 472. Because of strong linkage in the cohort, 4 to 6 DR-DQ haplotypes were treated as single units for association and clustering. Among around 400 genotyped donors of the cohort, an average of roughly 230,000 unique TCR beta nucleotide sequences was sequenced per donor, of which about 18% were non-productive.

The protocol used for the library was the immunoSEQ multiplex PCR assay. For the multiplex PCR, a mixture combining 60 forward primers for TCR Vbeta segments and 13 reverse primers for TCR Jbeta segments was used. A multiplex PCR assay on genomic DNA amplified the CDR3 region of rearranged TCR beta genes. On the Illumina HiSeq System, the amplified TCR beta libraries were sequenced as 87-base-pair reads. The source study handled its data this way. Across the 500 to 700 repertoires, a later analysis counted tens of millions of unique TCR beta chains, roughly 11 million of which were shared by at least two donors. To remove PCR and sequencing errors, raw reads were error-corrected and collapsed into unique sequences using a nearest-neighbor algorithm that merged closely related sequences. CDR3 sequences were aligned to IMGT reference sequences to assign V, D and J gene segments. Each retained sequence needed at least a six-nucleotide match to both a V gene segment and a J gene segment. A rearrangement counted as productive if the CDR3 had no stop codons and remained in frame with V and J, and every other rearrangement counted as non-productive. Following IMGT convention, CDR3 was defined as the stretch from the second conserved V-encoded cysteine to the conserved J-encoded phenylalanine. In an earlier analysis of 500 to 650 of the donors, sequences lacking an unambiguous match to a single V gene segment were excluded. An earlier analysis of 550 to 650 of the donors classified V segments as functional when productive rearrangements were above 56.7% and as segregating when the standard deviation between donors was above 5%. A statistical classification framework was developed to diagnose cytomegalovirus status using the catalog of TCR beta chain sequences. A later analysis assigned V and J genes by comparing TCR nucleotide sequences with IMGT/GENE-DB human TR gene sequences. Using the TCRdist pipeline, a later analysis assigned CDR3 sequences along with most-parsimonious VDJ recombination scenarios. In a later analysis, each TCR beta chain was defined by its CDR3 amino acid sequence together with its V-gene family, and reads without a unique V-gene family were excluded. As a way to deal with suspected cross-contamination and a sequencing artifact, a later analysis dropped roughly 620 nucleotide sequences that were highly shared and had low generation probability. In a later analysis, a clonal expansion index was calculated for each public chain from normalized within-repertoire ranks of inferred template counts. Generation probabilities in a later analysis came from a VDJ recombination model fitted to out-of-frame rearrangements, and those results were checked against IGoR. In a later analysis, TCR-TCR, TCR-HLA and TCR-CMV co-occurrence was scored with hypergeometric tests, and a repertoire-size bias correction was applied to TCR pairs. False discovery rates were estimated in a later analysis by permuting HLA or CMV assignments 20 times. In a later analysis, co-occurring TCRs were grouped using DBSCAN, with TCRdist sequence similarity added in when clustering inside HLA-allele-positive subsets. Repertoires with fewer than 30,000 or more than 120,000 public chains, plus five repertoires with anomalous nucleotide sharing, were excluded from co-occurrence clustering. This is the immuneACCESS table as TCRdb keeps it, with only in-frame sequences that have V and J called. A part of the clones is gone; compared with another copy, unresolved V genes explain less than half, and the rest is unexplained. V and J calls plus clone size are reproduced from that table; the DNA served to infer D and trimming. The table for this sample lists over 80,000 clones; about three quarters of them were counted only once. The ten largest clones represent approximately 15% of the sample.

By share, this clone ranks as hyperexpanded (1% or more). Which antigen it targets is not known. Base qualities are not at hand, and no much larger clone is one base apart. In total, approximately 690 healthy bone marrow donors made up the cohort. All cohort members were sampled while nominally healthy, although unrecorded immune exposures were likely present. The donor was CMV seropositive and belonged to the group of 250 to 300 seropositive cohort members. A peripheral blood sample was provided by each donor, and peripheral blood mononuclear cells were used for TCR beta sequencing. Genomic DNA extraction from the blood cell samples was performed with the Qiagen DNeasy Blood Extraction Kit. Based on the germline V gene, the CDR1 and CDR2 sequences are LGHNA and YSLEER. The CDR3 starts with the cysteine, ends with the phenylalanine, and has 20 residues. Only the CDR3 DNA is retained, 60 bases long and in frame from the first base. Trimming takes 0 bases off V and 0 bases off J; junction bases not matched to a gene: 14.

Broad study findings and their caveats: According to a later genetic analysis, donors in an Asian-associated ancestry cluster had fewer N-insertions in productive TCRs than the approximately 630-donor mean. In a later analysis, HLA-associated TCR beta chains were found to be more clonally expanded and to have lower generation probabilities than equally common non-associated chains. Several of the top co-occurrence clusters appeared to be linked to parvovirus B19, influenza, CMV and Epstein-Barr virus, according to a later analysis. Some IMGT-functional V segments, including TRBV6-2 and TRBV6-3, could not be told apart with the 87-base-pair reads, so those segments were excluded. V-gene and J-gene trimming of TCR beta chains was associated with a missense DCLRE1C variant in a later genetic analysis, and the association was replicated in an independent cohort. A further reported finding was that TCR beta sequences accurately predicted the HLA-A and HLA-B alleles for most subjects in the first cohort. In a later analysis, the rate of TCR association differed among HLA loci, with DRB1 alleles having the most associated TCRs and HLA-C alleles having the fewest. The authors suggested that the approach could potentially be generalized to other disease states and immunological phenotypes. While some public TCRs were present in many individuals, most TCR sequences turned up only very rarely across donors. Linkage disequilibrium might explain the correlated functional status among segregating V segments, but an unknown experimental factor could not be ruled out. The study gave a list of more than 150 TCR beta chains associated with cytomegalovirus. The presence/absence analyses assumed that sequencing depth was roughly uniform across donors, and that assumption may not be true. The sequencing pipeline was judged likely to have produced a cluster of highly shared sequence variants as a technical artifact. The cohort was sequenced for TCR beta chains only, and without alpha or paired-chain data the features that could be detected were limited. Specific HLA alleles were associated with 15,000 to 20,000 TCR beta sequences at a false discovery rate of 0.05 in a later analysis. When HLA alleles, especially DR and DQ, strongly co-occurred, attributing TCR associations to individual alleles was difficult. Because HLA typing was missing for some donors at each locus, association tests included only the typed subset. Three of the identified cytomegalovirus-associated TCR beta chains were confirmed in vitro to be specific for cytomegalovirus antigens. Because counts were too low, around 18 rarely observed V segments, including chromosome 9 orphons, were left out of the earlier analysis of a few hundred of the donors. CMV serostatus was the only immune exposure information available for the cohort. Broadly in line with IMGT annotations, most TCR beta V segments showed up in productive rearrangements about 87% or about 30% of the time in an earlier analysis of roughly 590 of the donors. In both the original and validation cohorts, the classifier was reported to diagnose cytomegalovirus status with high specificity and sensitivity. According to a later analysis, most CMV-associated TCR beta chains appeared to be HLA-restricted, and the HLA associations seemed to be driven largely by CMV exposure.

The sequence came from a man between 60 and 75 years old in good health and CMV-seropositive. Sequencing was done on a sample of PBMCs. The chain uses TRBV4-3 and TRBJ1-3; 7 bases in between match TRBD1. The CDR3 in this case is CASSQDWGTDSLFSGNTIYF. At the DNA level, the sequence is TGCGCCAGCAGCCAAGATTGGGGGACAGACTCCCTATTCTCTGGAAACACCATATATTTT.